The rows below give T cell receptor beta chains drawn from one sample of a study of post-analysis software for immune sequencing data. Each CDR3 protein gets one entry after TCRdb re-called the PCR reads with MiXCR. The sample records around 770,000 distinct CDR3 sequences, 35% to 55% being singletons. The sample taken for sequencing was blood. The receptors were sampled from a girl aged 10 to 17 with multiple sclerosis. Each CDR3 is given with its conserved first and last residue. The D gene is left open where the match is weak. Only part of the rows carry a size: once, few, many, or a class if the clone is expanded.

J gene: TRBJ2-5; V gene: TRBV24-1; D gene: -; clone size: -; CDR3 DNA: TGTGCCACCAGTGGTAGCGGAGGGGGAGGGACCCAGTACTTC; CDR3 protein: CATSGSGGGGTQYF
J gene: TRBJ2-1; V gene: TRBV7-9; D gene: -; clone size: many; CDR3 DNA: TGTGCCAGCAGCTTCGGGGATGAGCAGTTCTTC; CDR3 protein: CASSFGDEQFF
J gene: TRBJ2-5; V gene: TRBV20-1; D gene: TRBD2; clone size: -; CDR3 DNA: TGCAGTGTCGCTCGAGCGGGAGTACGACCCAATGAGCAGTACTTC; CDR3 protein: CSVARAGVRPNEQYF
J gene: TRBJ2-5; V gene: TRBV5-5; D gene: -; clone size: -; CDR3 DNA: TGTGCCAGCAGCTCCGGACTCATGACAGAGACCCAGTACTTC; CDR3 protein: CASSSGLMTETQYF
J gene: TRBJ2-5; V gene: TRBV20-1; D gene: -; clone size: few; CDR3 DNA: TGCAGTGCCGACCCCAAGTACCAAGAGACCCAGTACTTC; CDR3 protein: CSADPKYQETQYF
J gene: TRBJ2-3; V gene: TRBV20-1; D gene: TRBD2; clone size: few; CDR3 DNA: TGCAGTGCTAGAGTCCCACTAGCGGGAGTAGGGGATACGCAGTATTTT; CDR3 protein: CSARVPLAGVGDTQYF
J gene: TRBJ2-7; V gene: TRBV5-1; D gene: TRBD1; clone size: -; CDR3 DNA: TGCGCCAGCAGCTTTCTACGGACAGGGGCCTACGAGCAGTACTTC; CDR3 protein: CASSFLRTGAYEQYF
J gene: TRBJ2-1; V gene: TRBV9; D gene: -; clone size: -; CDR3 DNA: TGTGCCAGCAGCAAACAGGGTAATGAGCAGTTCTTC; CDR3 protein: CASSKQGNEQFF
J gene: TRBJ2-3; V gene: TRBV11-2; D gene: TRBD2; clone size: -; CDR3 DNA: TGTGCCAGCAGCACCCGGACTAGCCTTGGCACAGATACGCAGTATTTT; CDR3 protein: CASSTRTSLGTDTQYF
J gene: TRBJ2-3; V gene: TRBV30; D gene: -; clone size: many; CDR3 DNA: TGTGCCTGGAGCCCCGGGACTTCTACTTTCGGCACAGATACGCAGTATTTT; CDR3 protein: CAWSPGTSTFGTDTQYF